The entry below gives a single T cell receptor (beta chain) sequence along with its context. V was pared by 1 base and J by 7 bases, with 2 bases of the junction left unmatched. CDR3 length: 15 residues. CDR1 and CDR2 (germline): MNHNS, SASEGT. These data belong to a study of blood T cell repertoires in COVID-19. As processed by the authors: The assay estimated nucleated cells by amplifying reference gene primers. Measured with immunoSEQ multiplex PCR; TCRdb has only the in-frame clones, and not every one. The V and J calls and clone size come from that table; D and trimming were worked out from the DNA. Here the sample spans nearly 300,000 clones, about 91% being singletons.

The sequence was collected from a woman aged 25 to 39 who had recovered from COVID-19. Sequenced material: peripheral blood. This chain links TRBV6-1 with TRBJ2-1; 12 bases are a match to TRBD2. The CDR3 DNA sequence: TGTGCCAGCAGTGAAGGGCTAGCGGGGGGGAATGAGCAGTTCTTC. This codes for CASSEGLAGGNEQFF.